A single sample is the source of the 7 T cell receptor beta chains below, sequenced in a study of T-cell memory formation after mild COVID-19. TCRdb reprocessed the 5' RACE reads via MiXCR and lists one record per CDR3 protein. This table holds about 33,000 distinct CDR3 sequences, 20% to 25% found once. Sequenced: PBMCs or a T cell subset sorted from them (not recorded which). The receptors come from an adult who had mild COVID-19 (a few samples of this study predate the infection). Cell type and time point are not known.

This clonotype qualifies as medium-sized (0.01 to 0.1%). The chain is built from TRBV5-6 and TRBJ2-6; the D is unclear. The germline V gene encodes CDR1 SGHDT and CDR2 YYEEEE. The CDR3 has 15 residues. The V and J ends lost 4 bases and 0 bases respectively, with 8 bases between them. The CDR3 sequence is CASSPRDSGANVLTF. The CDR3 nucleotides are TGTGCCAGCAGCCCGAGAGACTCTGGGGCCAACGTCCTGACTTTC.

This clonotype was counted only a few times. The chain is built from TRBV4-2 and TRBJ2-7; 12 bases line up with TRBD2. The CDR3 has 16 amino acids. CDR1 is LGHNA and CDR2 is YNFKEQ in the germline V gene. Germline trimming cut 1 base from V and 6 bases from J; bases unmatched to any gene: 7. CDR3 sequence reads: CASSQGWTSGTGEQYF. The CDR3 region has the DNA TGTGCCAGCAGCCAAGGGTGGACTAGCGGGACCGGCGAGCAGTACTTC.

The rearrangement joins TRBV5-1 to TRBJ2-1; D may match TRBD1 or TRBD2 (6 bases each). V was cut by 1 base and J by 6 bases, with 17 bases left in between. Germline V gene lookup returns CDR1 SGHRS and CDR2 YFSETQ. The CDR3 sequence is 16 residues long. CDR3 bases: TGCGCCAGCAGCTTGTTTACAGGGAGGAGCGGCAATGAGCAGTTCTTC. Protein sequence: CASSLFTGRSGNEQFF.

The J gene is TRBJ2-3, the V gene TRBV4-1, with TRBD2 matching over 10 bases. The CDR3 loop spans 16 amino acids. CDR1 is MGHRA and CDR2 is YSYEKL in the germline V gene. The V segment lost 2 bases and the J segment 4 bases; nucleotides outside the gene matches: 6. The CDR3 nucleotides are TGCGCCAGCAGCCAACCGACTAGCGGGTGGGCAGATACGCAGTATTTT. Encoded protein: CASSQPTSGWADTQYF.

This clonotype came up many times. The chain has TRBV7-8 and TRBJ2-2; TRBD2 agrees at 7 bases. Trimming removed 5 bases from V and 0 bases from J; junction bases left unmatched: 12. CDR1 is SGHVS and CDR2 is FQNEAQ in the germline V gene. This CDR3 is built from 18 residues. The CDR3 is CASSPLPAGLPNTGELFF. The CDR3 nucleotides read TGTGCCAGCAGCCCCCTCCCCGCGGGACTACCGAACACCGGGGAGCTGTTTTTT.

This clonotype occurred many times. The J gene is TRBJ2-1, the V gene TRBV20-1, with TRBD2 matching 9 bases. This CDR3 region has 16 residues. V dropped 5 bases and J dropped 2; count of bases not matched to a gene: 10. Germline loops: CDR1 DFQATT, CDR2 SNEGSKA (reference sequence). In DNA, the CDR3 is TGCAGTGCTCGTACCTTAGCGGGGGCCGCCTACAATGAGCAGTTCTTC. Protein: CSARTLAGAAYNEQFF.

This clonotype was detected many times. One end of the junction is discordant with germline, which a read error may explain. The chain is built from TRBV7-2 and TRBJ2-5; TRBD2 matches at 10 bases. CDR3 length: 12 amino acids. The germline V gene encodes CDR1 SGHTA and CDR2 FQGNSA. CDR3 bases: TGTGCCAGCAGCTTTGAGCGGGAGGGCCTGCACTTC. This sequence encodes CASSFEREGLHF.